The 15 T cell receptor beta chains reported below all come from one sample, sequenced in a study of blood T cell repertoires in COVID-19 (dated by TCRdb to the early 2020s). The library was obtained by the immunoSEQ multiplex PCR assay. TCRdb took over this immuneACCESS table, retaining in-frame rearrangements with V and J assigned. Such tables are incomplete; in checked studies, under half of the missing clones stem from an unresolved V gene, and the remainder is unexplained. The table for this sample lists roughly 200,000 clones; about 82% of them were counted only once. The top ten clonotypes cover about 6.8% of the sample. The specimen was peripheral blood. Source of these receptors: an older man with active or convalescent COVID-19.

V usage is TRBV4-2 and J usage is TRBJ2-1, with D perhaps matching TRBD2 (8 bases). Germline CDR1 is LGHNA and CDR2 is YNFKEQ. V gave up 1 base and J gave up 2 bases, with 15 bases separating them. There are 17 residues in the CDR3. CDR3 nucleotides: TGTGCCAGCAGCCAAGTTCGGGGGGGGACAGCCTACAATGAGCAGTTCTTC. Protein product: CASSQVRGGTAYNEQFF.

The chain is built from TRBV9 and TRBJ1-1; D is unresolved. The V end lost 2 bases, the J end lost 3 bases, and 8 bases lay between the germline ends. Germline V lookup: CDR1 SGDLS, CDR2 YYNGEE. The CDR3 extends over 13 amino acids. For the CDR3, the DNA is TGTGCCAGCAGCGTCCAGGTTGACACTGAAGCTTTCTTT. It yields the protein CASSVQVDTEAFF.

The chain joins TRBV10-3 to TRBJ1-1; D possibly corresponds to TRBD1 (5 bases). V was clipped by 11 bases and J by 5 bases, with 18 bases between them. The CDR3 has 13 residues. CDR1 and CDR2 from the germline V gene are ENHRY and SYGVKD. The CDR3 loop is CAYTRGEETEAFF. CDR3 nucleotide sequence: TGTGCCTATACACGGGGGGAGGAGACTGAAGCTTTCTTT.

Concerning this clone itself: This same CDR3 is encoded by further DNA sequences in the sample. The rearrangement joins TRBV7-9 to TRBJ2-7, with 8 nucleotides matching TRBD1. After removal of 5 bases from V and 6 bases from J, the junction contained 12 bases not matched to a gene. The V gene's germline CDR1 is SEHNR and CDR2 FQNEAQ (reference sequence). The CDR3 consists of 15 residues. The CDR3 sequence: CASSRWTGKGSEQYF. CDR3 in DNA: TGTGCCAGCAGCCGCTGGACAGGGAAAGGGTCCGAGCAGTACTTC.

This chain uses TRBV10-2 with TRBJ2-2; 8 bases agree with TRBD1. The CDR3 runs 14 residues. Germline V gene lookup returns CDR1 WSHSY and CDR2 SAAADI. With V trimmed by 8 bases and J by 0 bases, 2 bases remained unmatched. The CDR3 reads CASSGGPNTGELFF. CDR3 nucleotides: TGCGCCAGCTCAGGGGGCCCGAACACCGGGGAGCTGTTTTTT.

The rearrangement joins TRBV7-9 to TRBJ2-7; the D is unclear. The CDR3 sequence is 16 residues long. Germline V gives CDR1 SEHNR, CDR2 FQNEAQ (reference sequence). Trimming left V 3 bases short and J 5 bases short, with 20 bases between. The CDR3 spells CASSFTQTWRMNEQYF. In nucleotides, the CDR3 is TGTGCCAGCAGCTTTACCCAGACTTGGCGTATGAACGAGCAGTACTTC.

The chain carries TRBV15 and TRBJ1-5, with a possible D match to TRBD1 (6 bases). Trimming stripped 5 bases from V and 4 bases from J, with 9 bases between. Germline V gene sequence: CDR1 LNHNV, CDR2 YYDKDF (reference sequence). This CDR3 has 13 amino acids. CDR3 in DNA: TGTGCCACCAGCGGACAGAAAAATCAGCCCCAGCATTTT. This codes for CATSGQKNQPQHF.

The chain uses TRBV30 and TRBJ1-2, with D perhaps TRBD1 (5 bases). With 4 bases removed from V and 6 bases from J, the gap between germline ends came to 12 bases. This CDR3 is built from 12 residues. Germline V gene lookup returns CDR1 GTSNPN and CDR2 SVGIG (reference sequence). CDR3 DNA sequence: TGTGCCTGGATCCAGGGCGGTGATGGCTACACCTTC. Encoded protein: CAWIQGGDGYTF.

The CDR3 here is CASSLRPRGSVPGELFF. The CDR3 coding sequence is TGTGCCAGCAGCTTACGTCCGCGCGGGAGTGTCCCCGGGGAGCTGTTTTTT. This chain uses TRBV7-3 with TRBJ2-2; 7 bases align to TRBD2. This CDR3 region has 17 residues. V lost 2 bases to trimming and J lost 6 bases; unmatched junction nucleotides: 12. The germline CDR1 and CDR2 sequences are SGHTA and FQGTGA.

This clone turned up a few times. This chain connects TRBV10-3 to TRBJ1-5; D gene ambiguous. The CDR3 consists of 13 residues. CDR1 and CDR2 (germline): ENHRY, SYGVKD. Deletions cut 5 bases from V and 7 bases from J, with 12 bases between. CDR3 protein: CAISKGMEQPQHF. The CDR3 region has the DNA TGTGCCATCAGTAAAGGAATGGAGCAGCCCCAGCATTTT.

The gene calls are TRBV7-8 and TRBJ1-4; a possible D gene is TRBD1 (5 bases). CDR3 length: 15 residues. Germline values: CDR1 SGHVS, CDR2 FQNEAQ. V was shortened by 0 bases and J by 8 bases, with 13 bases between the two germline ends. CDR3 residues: CASSLAQDVGEKLFF. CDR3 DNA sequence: TGTGCCAGCAGCTTAGCACAGGACGTAGGAGAAAAACTGTTTTTT.

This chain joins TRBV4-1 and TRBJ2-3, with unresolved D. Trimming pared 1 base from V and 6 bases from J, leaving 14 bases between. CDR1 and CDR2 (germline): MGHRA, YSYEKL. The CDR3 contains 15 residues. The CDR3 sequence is CASSQGLLPMDTQYF. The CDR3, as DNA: TGCGCCAGCAGCCAAGGTTTGCTACCCATGGATACGCAGTATTTT.

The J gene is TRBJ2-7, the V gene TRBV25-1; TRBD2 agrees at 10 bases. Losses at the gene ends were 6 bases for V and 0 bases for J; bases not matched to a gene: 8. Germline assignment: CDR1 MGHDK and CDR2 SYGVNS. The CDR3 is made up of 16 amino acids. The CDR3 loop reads CASSSLAGGPSYEQYF. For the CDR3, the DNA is TGTGCCAGCAGCAGCTTAGCGGGAGGACCCTCCTACGAGCAGTACTTC.

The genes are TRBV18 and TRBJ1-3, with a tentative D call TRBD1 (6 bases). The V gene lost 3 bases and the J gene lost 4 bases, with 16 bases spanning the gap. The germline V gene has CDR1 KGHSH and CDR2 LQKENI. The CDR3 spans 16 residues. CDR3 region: CASSPSRSTGGNTIYF. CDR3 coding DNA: TGTGCCAGCTCACCCTCTAGAAGTACAGGGGGAAACACCATATATTTT. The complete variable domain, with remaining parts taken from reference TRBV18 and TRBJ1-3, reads NAGVMQNPRHLVRRRGQEARLRCSPMKGHSHVYWYRQLPEEGLKFMVYLQKENIIDESGMPKERFSAEFPKEGPSILRIQQVVRGDSAAYFCASSPSRSTGGNTIYFGEGSWLTVV.

This CDR3 is CASSWVTGTEAFF. CDR3 bases: TGTGCCAGCAGTTGGGTAACAGGGACTGAAGCTTTCTTT. The chain employs TRBV28 and TRBJ1-1; D perhaps matches TRBD1 (6 bases). The CDR3 is 13 residues long. CDR1 is MDHEN, CDR2 SYDVKM, per germline. With 4 bases removed from V and 5 bases from J, the gap between germline ends came to 11 bases. The whole variable domain, remainder taken from reference TRBV28 and TRBJ1-1, is DVKVTQSSRYLVKRTGEKVFLECVQDMDHENMFWYRQDPGLGLRLIYFSYDVKMKEKGDIPEGYSVSREKKERFSLILESASTNQTSMYLCASSWVTGTEAFFGQGTRLTVV.